The 26 T cell receptor beta chains below all came from one sample that was sequenced in a study of shared clonotypes between healthy human individuals. Clones were sequenced by immunoSEQ multiplex PCR, and TCRdb holds only the in-frame ones, with some missing. The profile shows 2 million to 2.5 million clones, more than 85% of them singletons. The specimen sequenced was naive CD4+ T cells from PBMCs. Subset specified: CD45RA+ positively selected. All receptors derive from a man younger than 35 in good health. Some clones in this sample may be carry-over from other donors' samples.

This chain joins TRBV13 and TRBJ1-1; D is perhaps TRBD1 (6 bases). The CDR3 loop spans 13 amino acids. Germline-derived CDR1 and CDR2 are PRHDT and FYEKMQ (reference sequence). V was shortened by 3 bases and J by 1 base, with 6 bases between the two germline ends. Here the CDR3 DNA reads TGTGCCAGCAGCTTCAGGGGGAACACTGAAGCTTTCTTT. Translation gives CASSFRGNTEAFF.

CDR3 amino acids: CASSYSGRVDEQFF. The CDR3, as DNA: TGTGCCAGCAGCTATAGCGGGAGAGTAGATGAGCAGTTCTTC. This rearrangement joins TRBV7-6 to TRBJ2-1; TRBD2 matches at 9 bases. Trimming cost V 4 bases and J 8 bases; bases outside gene matches: 6. This CDR3 comprises 14 residues. Germline V CDR1 and CDR2: SGHVS, FNYEAQ.

This chain uses TRBV5-1 with TRBJ2-4; 10 nucleotides match TRBD1. Germline CDR1 SGHRS, CDR2 YFSETQ. V gave up 0 bases and J gave up 13 bases; unmatched junction bases: 4. There are 13 residues in the CDR3. Written as DNA, the CDR3 is TGCGCCAGCAGCTTGGGCTCGGGACAGGGGCAGTACTTC. Translation: CASSLGSGQGQYF.

The V gene is TRBV7-6, the J gene TRBJ2-2; D could derive from TRBD1 or TRBD2 (6 bases each). The CDR3 is 15 residues long. CDR1 SGHVS and CDR2 FNYEAQ come from the germline V gene. V lost 1 base, J lost 6 bases, and 12 bases lay in between. The CDR3 loop is CASSLEQGGPGELFF. The DNA of the CDR3 is TGTGCCAGCAGCTTAGAACAGGGAGGTCCCGGGGAGCTGTTTTTT.

This clone was counted a few times. Other nucleotide sequences in the sample specify the same CDR3. The chain has TRBV11-3 and TRBJ2-2; D is unresolved. Germline-derived CDR1 and CDR2 are SGHNT and YENEEA. V lost 5 bases, J lost 2 bases, and 3 bases lay in between. CDR3 length: 12 residues. CDR3 sequence (DNA): TGTGCCAGCAGCCTTAACACCGGGGAGCTGTTTTTT. Protein product: CASSLNTGELFF.

This chain uses TRBV5-1 with TRBJ2-7; no definite D call. This CDR3 has 12 residues. Trimming shortened V by 3 bases and J by 1 base, and 5 bases separated the two germline ends. From germline, CDR1 is SGHRS and CDR2 YFSETQ. The DNA for the CDR3 is TGCGCCAGCAGCTACGCATCCTACGAGCAGTACTTC. Translation: CASSYASYEQYF.

The V call is TRBV6-1, the J call TRBJ1-2; no clear D gene. Trimming removed 5 bases at V and 0 bases at J, with 10 bases between. This CDR3 is built from 14 residues. The germline CDR1 and CDR2 sequences are MNHNS and SASEGT. The CDR3 protein is CASSTHTANYGYTF. In DNA, the CDR3 is TGTGCCAGCAGTACACACACCGCTAACTATGGCTACACCTTC.

This sequence joins TRBV13 and TRBJ1-4; D is possibly TRBD1 (5 bases). Looked up from germline, CDR1 is PRHDT and CDR2 is FYEKMQ (reference sequence). V was pared by 5 bases and J by 7 bases, with 14 bases between. This CDR3 comprises 14 residues. The CDR3 nucleotides read TGTGCCAGCAGCACCCGGGGGGTCGGTGAAAAACTGTTTTTT. It is translated as CASSTRGVGEKLFF.

This sequence joins TRBV30 and TRBJ1-4, with 7 bases identical to TRBD1. V was pared by 2 bases and J by 0 bases, with 15 bases of the junction left unmatched. Germline CDR1 reads GTSNPN; CDR2 reads SVGIG (reference sequence). The CDR3 sequence is 19 residues long. The CDR3 spells CAWSRGLRQGRTTNEKLFF. CDR3 coding DNA: TGTGCCTGGAGTAGAGGGCTCAGACAGGGCCGAACAACTAATGAAAAACTGTTTTTT.

Worth noting for this clone: Other DNA sequences in the same sample also yield this CDR3. The chain recombines TRBV28 with TRBJ2-3; D uncertain. From germline, CDR1 is MDHEN and CDR2 SYDVKM. The CDR3 extends over 13 amino acids. V dropped 2 bases and J dropped 0 bases, with 3 bases sitting between them. CDR3 sequence reads: CASSLPSTDTQYF. CDR3 nucleotide sequence: TGTGCCAGCAGTTTACCCAGCACAGATACGCAGTATTTT.

The chain uses TRBV13 and TRBJ1-2; a possible D gene is TRBD1 (6 bases). There are 16 residues in the CDR3. V was shortened by 5 bases and J by 1 base, with 17 bases between the two germline ends. Germline lookup yields CDR1 PRHDT and CDR2 FYEKMQ (reference sequence). The CDR3 DNA reads as TGTGCCAGCAGCCGCCCGACAGGAAACCTTAACTATGGCTACACCTTC. Translation gives CASSRPTGNLNYGYTF.

The chain has TRBV5-1 and TRBJ1-1, with a tentative D call TRBD1 (6 bases). Germline CDR1 reads SGHRS; CDR2 reads YFSETQ. The CDR3 covers 15 residues. Deletions cut 1 base from V and 1 base from J, with 11 bases between. CDR3 amino acids: CASSLMGGPNTEAFF. In nucleotides, the CDR3 is TGCGCCAGCAGCTTGATGGGGGGCCCGAACACTGAAGCTTTCTTT. Supplemented by reference TRBV5-1 and TRBJ1-1, the full variable domain reads KAGVTQTPRYLIKTRGQQVTLSCSPISGHRSVSWYQQTPGQGLQFLFEYFSETQRNKGNFPGRFSGRQFSNSRSEMNVSTLELGDSALYLCASSLMGGPNTEAFFGQGTRLTVV.

The V call is TRBV5-1, the J call TRBJ2-6, with D uncertain. V was pared by 4 bases and J by 0 bases, with 14 bases between. CDR1 is SGHRS, CDR2 YFSETQ, per germline. The CDR3 contains 17 residues. The CDR3 protein is CASSVSSTPSGANVLTF. The CDR3 DNA is TGCGCCAGCAGCGTATCCTCGACACCCTCTGGGGCCAACGTCCTGACTTTC.

The V and J genes are TRBV29-1 and TRBJ2-4; D gene ambiguous. This CDR3 comprises 15 residues. Germline assignment: CDR1 SQVTM and CDR2 ANQGSEA. V was trimmed by 5 bases and J by 0 bases, leaving 14 bases between them. CDR3 in amino acids: CSVHSLPLAKNIQYF. CDR3 DNA sequence: TGCAGCGTTCACTCCCTGCCCCTAGCCAAAAACATTCAGTACTTC. Combining the CDR3 with reference TRBV29-1 and TRBJ2-4 gives the whole variable domain SAVISQKPSRDICQRGTSLTIQCQVDSQVTMMFWYRQQPGQSLTLIATANQGSEATYESGFVIDKFPISRPNLTFSTLTVSNMSPEDSSIYLCSVHSLPLAKNIQYFGAGTRLSVL.

V is TRBV6-5 and J is TRBJ2-7; 9 nucleotides agree with TRBD1. The CDR3 loop spans 15 amino acids. In germline, CDR1 is MNHEY, CDR2 SVGAGI. V lost 5 bases to trimming and J lost 3 bases; unmatched junction nucleotides: 8. The DNA of the CDR3 is TGTGCCAGCAGTACTTCCGGGACAGGGCTCTACGAGCAGTACTTC. Protein product: CASSTSGTGLYEQYF.

The chain links TRBV19 to TRBJ2-3, with 10 bases lining up with TRBD1. Germline assignment: CDR1 LNHDA and CDR2 SQIVND (reference sequence). The CDR3 extends over 15 amino acids. The J segment lost 2 bases and the V segment lost 7 bases, leaving 6 bases of the junction unmatched. The CDR3 sequence: CASMPGQGNTDTQYF. DNA for the CDR3: TGTGCCAGTATGCCGGGACAGGGGAACACAGATACGCAGTATTTT. Based on the CDR3 plus reference TRBV19 and TRBJ2-3, the full variable domain is DGGITQSPKYLFRKEGQNVTLSCEQNLNHDAMYWYRQDPGQGLRLIYYSQIVNDFQKGDIAEGYSVSREKKESFPLTVTSAQKNPTAFYLCASMPGQGNTDTQYFGPGTRLTVL.

The chain uses TRBV29-1 and TRBJ1-2; D gene ambiguous. The germline V gene encodes CDR1 SQVTM and CDR2 ANQGSEA. Between the trimmed V and J ends, which lost 8 bases and 8 bases, there was a span of 9 bases. The CDR3 has 9 amino acids. The CDR3 DNA reads as TGCAGCCCGGAGGACGGCTACACCTTC. Its protein is CSPEDGYTF.

This chain links TRBV7-2 with TRBJ2-7; D gene unclear. From germline, CDR1 is SGHTA and CDR2 FQGNSA. The CDR3 sequence is 13 residues long. The germline V and J ends were trimmed by 3 bases and 3 bases, with 9 bases remaining between them. The CDR3 protein is CASSFAFFYEQYF. The CDR3 nucleotides are TGTGCCAGCAGCTTTGCCTTCTTCTACGAGCAGTACTTC.

V gene TRBV11-3 combines with J gene TRBJ2-3, with TRBD2 matching over 13 bases. V shed 4 bases and J 3 bases; nucleotides not matched to a gene: 7. The CDR3 is made up of 17 amino acids. CDR1 and CDR2 (germline): SGHNT, YENEEA. The CDR3 protein is CASSSGGLAGKTDTQYF. The CDR3 DNA follows: TGTGCCAGCAGCTCGGGGGGACTAGCGGGAAAAACAGATACGCAGTATTTT.

This chain joins TRBV28 and TRBJ2-3; 8 bases align to TRBD2. The CDR3 extends over 15 amino acids. V lost 6 bases and J lost 4; bases outside the gene matches: 9. Germline V gene data show CDR1 as MDHEN and CDR2 as SYDVKM. CDR3: CASSLPGGRSDTQYF. In nucleotides, the CDR3 is TGTGCCAGCAGCCTTCCGGGAGGGCGGTCAGATACGCAGTATTTT.

This sequence joins TRBV2 and TRBJ2-7; possible D gene TRBD1, 5 bases. Trimming stripped 6 bases from V and 5 bases from J, with 8 bases between. This CDR3 has 11 amino acids. CDR1 is SNHLY and CDR2 is FYNNEI in the germline V gene. The CDR3, as DNA: TGTGCCAGCAGCAGGGTCCACGAGCAGTACTTC. This sequence encodes CASSRVHEQYF.

The chain carries TRBV19 and TRBJ1-4, with 8 positions matching TRBD1. In germline, CDR1 is LNHDA, CDR2 SQIVND (reference sequence). The CDR3 runs to 15 residues. J lost 6 bases, V lost 5 bases, and 8 bases had no gene match. CDR3 bases: TGTGCCAGTAGTCCCCCCGGGACAGGCGATGAAAAACTGTTTTTT. Translated, it gives CASSPPGTGDEKLFF.

The V and J genes are TRBV18 and TRBJ2-1, with TRBD1 identical over 9 bases. CDR3 length: 17 amino acids. CDR1 and CDR2 from the germline V gene are KGHSH and LQKENI. V shed 3 bases, J shed 4 bases, and the junction held 10 bases outside the gene matches. The CDR3: CASSPVQGQGKYNEQFF. The CDR3, as DNA: TGTGCCAGCTCACCCGTACAGGGACAGGGAAAGTACAATGAGCAGTTCTTC.

The chain has TRBV7-3 and TRBJ2-3; perhaps TRBD1 as D (6 bases). V was shortened by 5 bases and J by 2 bases, with 11 bases between the two germline ends. Germline V lookup: CDR1 SGHTA, CDR2 FQGTGA. CDR3 length: 14 residues. In DNA, the CDR3 is TGTGCCAGCAGCCGTCGGGACAACACAGATACGCAGTATTTT. Its translation: CASSRRDNTDTQYF.

A remark on this clone: One end of the junction varies from germline; a read error may be responsible. The same CDR3 also results from other DNA sequences found in this sample. The chain recombines TRBV6-5 with TRBJ2-7, with D unclear. This CDR3 region has 15 residues. The germline gives CDR1 MNHEY, CDR2 SVGAGI. CDR3 sequence reads: CASSYSSAFSYEQYF. The CDR3 DNA reads as TGTGCCAGCAGCTACTCATCCGCTTTCTCCTACGAGCAGTACTTC.

V is TRBV4-3 and J is TRBJ1-4; weak D call: TRBD1 (5 bases). The CDR3 is 16 residues long. Germline V gene lookup returns CDR1 LGHNA and CDR2 YSLEER. V was shortened by 1 base and J by 4 bases, with 13 bases between the two germline ends. Here the CDR3 DNA reads TGCGCCAGCAGCCAAGGGGGCTGGCCGATTAATGAAAAACTGTTTTTT. It yields the protein CASSQGGWPINEKLFF.